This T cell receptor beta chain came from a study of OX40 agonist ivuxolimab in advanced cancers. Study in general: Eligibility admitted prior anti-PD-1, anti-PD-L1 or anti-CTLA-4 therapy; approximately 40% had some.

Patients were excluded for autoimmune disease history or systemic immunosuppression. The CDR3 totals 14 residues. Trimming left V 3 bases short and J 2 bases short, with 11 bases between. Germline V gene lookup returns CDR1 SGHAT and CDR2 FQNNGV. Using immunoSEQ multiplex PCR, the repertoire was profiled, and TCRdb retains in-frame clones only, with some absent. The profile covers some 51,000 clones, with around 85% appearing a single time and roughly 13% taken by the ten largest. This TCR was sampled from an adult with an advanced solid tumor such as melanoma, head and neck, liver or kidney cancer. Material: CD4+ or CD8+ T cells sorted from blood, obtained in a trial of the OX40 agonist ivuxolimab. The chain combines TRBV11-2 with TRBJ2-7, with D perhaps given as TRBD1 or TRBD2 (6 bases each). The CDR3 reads CASSLEGGTYEQYF. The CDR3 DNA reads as TGTGCCAGCAGCTTGGAGGGGGGAACCTACGAGCAGTACTTC.